This T cell receptor beta chain originates from a study of blood T cell repertoires in COVID-19. Study at large: Collection of acute and convalescent COVID-19 samples took place in the United States, Italy and Spain. PBMCs, B-cell-depleted T cells, or T cells were the source of the cDNA or gDNA that made up the material.

The CDR3 totals 13 residues. V lost 8 bases, J lost 1 base, and 12 bases lay in between. The V gene's germline CDR1 is MDHEN and CDR2 SYDVKM. Under the authors' procedure: Reference gene primer amplification gave estimated nucleated cell counts. Data came from immunoSEQ multiplex PCR; TCRdb stores just in-frame clones and leaves some out. V, J and clone size are those of that table, while D and trimming were read from the DNA. Among about 120,000 clones, over 75% were seen once, and the ten largest hold about 3.8%. This TCR was recovered from a man aged 55 to 70 with acute or convalescent COVID-19. Sequenced: peripheral blood. The V and J genes are TRBV28 and TRBJ2-7; tentatively, D is TRBD2 (5 bases). This chain's CDR3 is CASSAGPSYEQYF. DNA for the CDR3: TGTGCCAGCTCGGCGGGCCCTTCCTACGAGCAGTACTTC.